These T cell receptor beta chains were read from a single sample in a study of T cell responses to AZD1222 COVID-19 vaccine. Assay used: immunoSEQ multiplex PCR; TCRdb lists only in-frame clones, some missing. The sample consists of approximately 150,000 clones, 90% to 95% of them appearing once. The source was peripheral blood, collected 28 days after the second AZD1222 dose. The receptors were sampled from an adult who received the AZD1222 COVID-19 vaccine. CDR3s include the opening cysteine and the closing phenylalanine or tryptophan. A D gene is named only where the DNA matches it firmly. Rows may omit the clone size; those that give it use once, few, many or a size class.

v_gene	j_gene	abundance	d_gene	CDR3nt	CDR3aa
TRBV5-1	TRBJ2-2	.	TRBD2	TGCGCCAGCAGCCCCGGGGGAGCGGGAGGAATTATTCGTGGGGAGCTGTTTTTT	CASSPGGAGGIIRGELFF
TRBV9	TRBJ2-5	.	.	TGTGCCAGCAGCGTAGCAGCGCCCTCGGCCCAGTACTTC	CASSVAAPSAQYF
TRBV29-1	TRBJ2-3	.	.	TGCAGCGCCGAGGGGCCTGGTCTGGATACGCAGTATTTT	CSAEGPGLDTQYF
TRBV9	TRBJ2-3	.	.	TGTGCCAGCAGCGTGGGGGGCGGCCCCACAGATACGCAGTATTTT	CASSVGGGPTDTQYF
TRBV5-1	TRBJ2-3	.	.	TGCGCCAGCAGCCCCAGTCACGGGATCACAGATACGCAGTATTTT	CASSPSHGITDTQYF
TRBV20-1	TRBJ1-2	.	.	TGCAGTGCTAGTGGCAGGGCGGGAAATGGCTACACCTTC	CSASGRAGNGYTF
TRBV5-1	TRBJ2-5	.	TRBD1	TGCGCCAGCAGCCCGCACAGGGGGCGGGAGACCCAGTACTTC	CASSPHRGRETQYF
TRBV2	TRBJ2-1	once	.	TGTGCCAGCAGTGACTGGTTAAGCTCCTACAATGAGCAGTTCTTC	CASSDWLSSYNEQFF
TRBV19	TRBJ1-1	.	TRBD1	TGTGCCAGTAGTATCGTGGCAGGGGGCGCCGACACTGAAGCTTTCTTT	CASSIVAGGADTEAFF
TRBV4-1	TRBJ1-4	.	.	TGCGCCAGCAGCCAAAGTTGGGATGAAAAACTGTTTTTT	CASSQSWDEKLFF
TRBV7-3	TRBJ2-2	.	.	TGTGCCAGCAGCTTATCTGGTTGGAGGGAGCTGTTTTTT	CASSLSGWRELFF
TRBV6-5	TRBJ1-6	.	.	TGTGCCAGCCCTTGTTGGAGCTCCTATAATTCACCCCTCCACTTT	CASPCWSSYNSPLHF
TRBV7-2	TRBJ1-4	.	.	TGTGCCAGCAGCTTAGCTTCTTCGGGTGAAAAACTGTTTTTT	CASSLASSGEKLFF
TRBV27	TRBJ2-1	.	.	TGTGCCAGCAGTTTCCAGGGGGGCTCCTACAATGAGCAGTTCTTC	CASSFQGGSYNEQFF
TRBV7-2	TRBJ1-2	.	.	TGTGCCAGCAGTCAAGGGGGTGGCTACACCTTC	CASSQGGGYTF
TRBV19	TRBJ1-5	.	.	TGTGCCAGTAGTATGATTGAGAGACTGGGAGGTCAGCCCCAGCATTTT	CASSMIERLGGQPQHF
TRBV3-1/TRBV3-2	TRBJ1-2	.	.	TGTGCCAGCAGCCAACAGGGCACTGGTGGCTACACCTTC	CASSQQGTGGYTF
TRBV2	TRBJ1-4	.	.	TGTGCCAGCAATTCAGGGGTACTTACAACTAATGAAAAACTGTTTTTT	CASNSGVLTTNEKLFF
TRBV29-1	TRBJ1-1	few	.	TGCAGCGTTGAAGACTTCGGGACCCGAGTGTATGAAGCTTTCTTT	CSVEDFGTRVYEAFF
TRBV2	TRBJ2-7	.	.	TGTGCCAGCATAGGAGTGGTCTCCTACGAGCAGTACTTC	CASIGVVSYEQYF
TRBV27	TRBJ2-7	.	TRBD1	TGTGCCAGCAGTACAGGACAGGGGGCGAACTCTTTCTACGAGCAGTACTTC	CASSTGQGANSFYEQYF
TRBV7-2	TRBJ1-4	.	.	TGTGCCAGCAGCTTAGGGCCAGGGGATGAAAAACTGTTTTTT	CASSLGPGDEKLFF
TRBV28	TRBJ1-4	once	.	TGTGCCAGCAGGGGGGCCGCGGCGGGGGAAAAACTGTTTTTT	CASRGAAAGEKLFF
TRBV27	TRBJ1-1	.	TRBD1	TGTGCCAGCAGTTCCGGATACAGGGGGCGGGACACTGAAGCTTTCTTT	CASSSGYRGRDTEAFF
TRBV19	TRBJ1-1	.	.	TGTGCCAGTAGTTCACCCCCGACAGGTTCGAACACTGAAGCTTTCTTT	CASSSPPTGSNTEAFF
TRBV28	TRBJ1-6	once	.	TGTGCCAGCAGTTTTGGTCAGGGTAATTCACCCCTCCACTTT	CASSFGQGNSPLHF
TRBV5-6	TRBJ1-1	.	.	TGTGCCAGCAGCGGGATACTAAAGCGGCACACTGAAGCTTTCTTT	CASSGILKRHTEAFF
TRBV28	TRBJ2-2	.	.	TGTGCCAGCAGTTTATTTAACACCGGGGAGCTGTTTTTT	CASSLFNTGELFF
TRBV28	TRBJ1-4	.	.	TGTGCCAGCTTGGCGGTAGCTAATGAAAAACTGTTTTTT	CASLAVANEKLFF
TRBV7-9	TRBJ2-7	.	TRBD1	TGTGCCAGCAGCAGGGACAGGGGAAGCGAGCAGTACTTC	CASSRDRGSEQYF
TRBV29-1	TRBJ1-5	.	.	TGCAGCGTTGCCCAGGGGATTGGCAATCAGCCCCAGCATTTT	CSVAQGIGNQPQHF
TRBV12-3/TRBV12-4	TRBJ1-1	.	.	TGTGCCAGCAGCCCCGGCCTGAACACTGAAGCTTTCTTT	CASSPGLNTEAFF
TRBV6-6	TRBJ2-7	once	TRBD2	TGTGCCAGCAGTTACTCAGGCGGGGGGGGATACGAGCAGTACTTC	CASSYSGGGGYEQYF
TRBV11-3	TRBJ2-2	.	.	TGTGCCAGCAGCCTCAACAGAAACACCGGGGAGCTGTTTTTT	CASSLNRNTGELFF
TRBV4-2	TRBJ1-5	.	.	TGTGCCAGCAGCCAAGATAGACAGTATAGCAATCAGCCCCAGCATTTT	CASSQDRQYSNQPQHF
TRBV11-3	TRBJ2-2	.	TRBD2	TGTGCCAGCAGCTTAGCGAGTACAGCGGGGGCGCGCACCGGGGAGCTGTTTTTT	CASSLASTAGARTGELFF
TRBV7-9	TRBJ2-2	.	TRBD2	TGTGCCAGCAACAGAAGGTCGGGAGGGCACACCGGGGAGCTGTTTTTT	CASNRRSGGHTGELFF
TRBV7-3	TRBJ2-5	.	.	TGTGCCAGCAGCTTAGGGCTAGCCCTCCGCGAGACCCAGTACTTC	CASSLGLALRETQYF
TRBV5-6	TRBJ2-2	.	TRBD2	TGTGCCAGCTCGGGACTAGCGGGGCAAAACACCGGGGAGCTGTTTTTT	CASSGLAGQNTGELFF
TRBV11-2	TRBJ1-2	.	.	TGTGCCAGCAGCTTAGGGGAGTGGGGCTACACCTTC	CASSLGEWGYTF
TRBV15	TRBJ2-5	.	.	TGTGCCACCAGCAGAGGGGCACCCGAGACCCAGTACTTC	CATSRGAPETQYF